Listed below are T cell receptor beta chains from one sample, sequenced in a study of T-cell reconstitution after alpha-beta-depleted transplantation in children. Using its own MiXCR run on the PCR reads, TCRdb lists one record per CDR3 protein. The table records hundreds of thousands of distinct CDR3 sequences, 10% to 15% of them present only once. This specimen consisted of PBMCs, mostly from graft donor cells, obtained 360 days after TCRalphabeta/CD19-depleted stem cell transplant. These receptors were obtained from a male patient younger than 18 who had a stem cell transplant for acute myeloid leukemia, so the T cells may come from the graft donor. The CDR3 runs from the conserved cysteine through the conserved F or W. A D gene is named only where the DNA matches it firmly. The size field is filled for only some rows; it gives once, few, many or a size class.

. | TRBJ2-5 | TRBV6-5 | . | CASSVRETQYF | TGTGCCAGCAGTGTACGGGAGACCCAGTACTTC
. | TRBJ1-4 | TRBV15 | few | CATSTTPGHHNEKLFF | TGTGCCACCAGCACAACACCGGGACATCATAATGAAAAACTGTTTTTT
. | TRBJ2-7 | TRBV20-1 | few | CSARRPETGYEQYF | TGCAGTGCTAGAAGACCTGAGACGGGCTACGAGCAGTACTTC
. | TRBJ1-1 | TRBV12-3/TRBV12-4 | few | CASSSTGYTEAFF | TGTGCCAGCAGCTCGACGGGGTACACTGAAGCTTTCTTT
. | TRBJ2-7 | TRBV6-2/TRBV6-3 | . | CASLHFGRRAVWEQYF | TGTGCCAGCCTCCACTTCGGGCGGAGGGCCGTCTGGGAGCAGTACTTC
. | TRBJ2-7 | TRBV7-2 | . | CASSLDGGFSSYEQYF | TGTGCCAGCAGCTTAGATGGCGGTTTTAGCTCCTACGAGCAGTACTTC
TRBD2 | TRBJ2-7 | TRBV30 | . | CAWTGGSYEQYF | TGTGCCTGGACGGGAGGCTCCTACGAGCAGTACTTC
. | TRBJ2-3 | TRBV10-2 | many | CASSETQGLQTQYF | TGCGCCAGCAGTGAAACCCAGGGCCTACAAACGCAGTATTTT
TRBD2 | TRBJ2-1 | TRBV28 | many | CASSLIPLAGGILGEQFF | TGTGCCAGCAGTTTAATTCCACTAGCGGGAGGGATCCTTGGTGAGCAGTTCTTC
. | TRBJ2-7 | TRBV20-1 | few | CSANGNSYEQYF | TGCAGTGCAAACGGGAACTCCTACGAGCAGTACTTC
. | TRBJ2-7 | TRBV10-3 | . | CAISEGQRILYEQYF | TGTGCCATCAGTGAGGGCCAGCGGATTCTCTACGAGCAGTACTTC
. | TRBJ2-1 | TRBV5-1 | . | CASSPDGALYNEQFF | TGCGCCAGCAGCCCGGACGGAGCCCTTTACAATGAGCAGTTCTTC
. | TRBJ1-5 | TRBV2 | few | CASSDRAYQPQHF | TGTGCCAGCAGTGACAGGGCCTATCAGCCCCAGCATTTT
TRBD2 | TRBJ2-1 | TRBV15 | few | CATSRDLGLAGSNEQFF | TGTGCCACCAGCAGAGACCTGGGACTAGCGGGTTCCAATGAGCAGTTCTTC
TRBD1 | TRBJ2-7 | TRBV2 | few | CASSEGDRSSYEQYF | TGTGCCAGCAGTGAGGGGGACAGAAGCTCCTACGAGCAGTACTTC
TRBD2 | TRBJ2-7 | TRBV29-1 | few | CSVGGGPKTFSYEQYF | TGCAGCGTTGGGGGGGGACCTAAGACGTTCTCCTACGAGCAGTACTTC
TRBD2 | TRBJ2-4 | TRBV6-2/TRBV6-3 | few | CASSYSREGAKNIQYF | TGTGCCAGCAGTTACTCACGGGAGGGGGCCAAAAACATTCAGTACTTC
TRBD2 | TRBJ2-5 | TRBV4-3 | . | CASSQGAGVVETQYF | TGCGCCAGCAGCCAAGGAGCGGGAGTTGTTGAGACCCAGTACTTC
TRBD2 | TRBJ2-3 | TRBV29-1 | . | CSVGGTSQYF | TGCAGCGTCGGGGGGACGTCGCAGTATTTT
TRBD1 | TRBJ2-7 | TRBV7-9 | . | CASSTGTAIYEQYF | TGTGCCAGCAGCACAGGGACAGCGATTTACGAGCAGTACTTC
TRBD2 | TRBJ2-5 | TRBV29-1 | few | CSAREGGETQYF | TGCAGCGCGCGGGAGGGAGGAGAGACCCAGTACTTC
TRBD2 | TRBJ2-3 | TRBV5-1 | few | CASSLLAGVATDTQYF | TGCGCCAGCAGCTTACTAGCGGGAGTCGCCACAGATACGCAGTATTTT
. | TRBJ2-7 | TRBV20-1 | few | CSARDPRVHEQYF | TGCAGTGCTAGAGATCCCAGGGTCCACGAGCAGTACTTC
TRBD2 | TRBJ2-5 | TRBV6-1 | many | CASEASGMYQETQYF | TGTGCCAGCGAGGCTAGCGGGATGTACCAAGAGACCCAGTACTTC
. | TRBJ2-7 | TRBV4-3 | many | CASSQGGWGLTVYEQYF | TGCGCCAGCAGCCAAGGGGGTTGGGGCCTGACGGTTTACGAGCAGTACTTC
TRBD1 | TRBJ2-5 | TRBV5-1 | . | CASSISTGGETQYF | TGCGCCAGCAGCATATCGACAGGGGGTGAGACCCAGTACTTC
. | TRBJ2-7 | TRBV5-1 | few | CASSSWSANEQYF | TGCGCCAGCAGCTCATGGTCGGCGAACGAGCAGTACTTC
. | TRBJ2-7 | TRBV29-1 | few | CSARYSNSYEQYF | TGCAGCGCGCGGTACAGTAACTCCTACGAGCAGTACTTC
TRBD2 | TRBJ2-5 | TRBV29-1 | . | CSVEVGGGAQETQYF | TGCAGCGTTGAAGTTGGGGGAGGGGCCCAAGAGACCCAGTACTTC
. | TRBJ2-5 | TRBV21-1 | . | CASSRRTGGKETQYF | TGTGCCAGCAGCCGCCGGACAGGGGGCAAGGAGACCCAGTACTTC
TRBD1 | TRBJ2-5 | TRBV7-9 | few | CASSTGGTGGETQYF | TGTGCCAGCAGCACAGGGGGGACTGGGGGGGAGACCCAGTACTTC
TRBD2 | TRBJ2-1 | TRBV3-1 | few | CASSLPGLAGPSYNEQFF | TGTGCCAGCAGCCTTCCGGGACTAGCGGGCCCCTCCTACAATGAGCAGTTCTTC